The sample holds many counts of the clone carrying this T cell receptor (beta chain). Its antigen is not identified. The V end lost 7 bases, the J end lost 7 bases, and 10 bases lay between the germline ends. This CDR3 has 12 amino acids. The record originates from a study of T cells in Graves' hyperthyroidism and ophthalmopathy. About the research overall: Upon initial diagnosis and before any treatment, peripheral blood was collected.

TCR beta CDR3 sequences were amplified from RNA transcripts. A first-round RT-PCR of the TCR CDR3 used the HTBI primer set. Via MiXCR, TCRdb re-called the multiplex PCR reads, giving one row per CDR3 protein. The sample records 450,000 to 550,000 distinct CDR3 sequences, around 24% being singletons. Study results and caveats: Ophthalmopathy and stable hyperthyroidism were separated by a 13 V-J model. In validation, the model predicted ophthalmopathy. These predictions came a median around 5.9 months before onset. Among thyroid clonotypes expanded above 0.001, most also appeared in blood.

This chain joins TRBV12-3 or TRBV12-4 and TRBJ2-2; no definite D call. Input material: blood. This clonotype was obtained from a woman between 25 and 40 years old with Graves' ophthalmopathy. The CDR3 region has the DNA TGTGCCAGCACCCTCCGTGGCGGGGAGCTGTTTTTT. Its protein is CASTLRGGELFF.